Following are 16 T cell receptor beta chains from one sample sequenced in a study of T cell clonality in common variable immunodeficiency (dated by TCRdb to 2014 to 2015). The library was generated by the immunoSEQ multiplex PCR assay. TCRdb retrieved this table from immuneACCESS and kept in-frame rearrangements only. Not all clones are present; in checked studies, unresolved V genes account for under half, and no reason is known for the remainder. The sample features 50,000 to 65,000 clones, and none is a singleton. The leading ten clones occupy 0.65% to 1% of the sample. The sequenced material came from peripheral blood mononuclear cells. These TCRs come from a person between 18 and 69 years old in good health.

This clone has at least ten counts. The CDR3 region is CASSPLGTGSSYNSPLHF. The covered CDR3 bases are TGTGCCAGCTCTCCCCTCGGGACAGGGAGCTCCTATAATTCACCC. This chain connects TRBV18 to TRBJ1-6; 9 bases match TRBD1. The read falls 3 residues short of the CDR3 end, and the missing part is taken from the germline J gene. In germline, CDR1 is KGHSH, CDR2 LQKENI. There are 18 residues in the CDR3. After removal of 6 bases from V and 0 bases from J, the junction contained 9 bases not matched to a gene.

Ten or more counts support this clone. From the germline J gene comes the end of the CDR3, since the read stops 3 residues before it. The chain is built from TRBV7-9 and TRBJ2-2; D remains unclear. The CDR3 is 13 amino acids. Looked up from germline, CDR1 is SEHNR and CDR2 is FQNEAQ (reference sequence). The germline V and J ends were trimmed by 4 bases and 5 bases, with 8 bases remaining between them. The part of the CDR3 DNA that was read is TGTGCCAGCAGCTCGACTGAGACCGGGGAG. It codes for CASSSTETGE. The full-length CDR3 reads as CASSSTETGELFF.

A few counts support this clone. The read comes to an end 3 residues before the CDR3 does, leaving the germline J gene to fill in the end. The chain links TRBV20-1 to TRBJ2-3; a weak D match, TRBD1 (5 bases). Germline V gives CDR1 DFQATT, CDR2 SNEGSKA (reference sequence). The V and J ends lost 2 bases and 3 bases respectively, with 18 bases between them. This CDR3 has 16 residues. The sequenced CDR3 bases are TGCAGTGCTAGAAACCCCAGGGATGACTCTACAGATACG. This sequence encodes CSARNPRDDSTDT. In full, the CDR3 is CSARNPRDDSTDTQYF.

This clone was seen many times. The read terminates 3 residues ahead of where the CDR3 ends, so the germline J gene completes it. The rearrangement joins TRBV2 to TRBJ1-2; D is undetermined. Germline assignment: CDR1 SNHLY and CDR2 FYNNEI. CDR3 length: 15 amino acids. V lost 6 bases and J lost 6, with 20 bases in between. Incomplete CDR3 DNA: TGTGCCAGCAGGGCCTCCTCGGGGTTGGGAAATGGC. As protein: CASRASSGLGNG. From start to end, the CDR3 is CASRASSGLGNGYTF.

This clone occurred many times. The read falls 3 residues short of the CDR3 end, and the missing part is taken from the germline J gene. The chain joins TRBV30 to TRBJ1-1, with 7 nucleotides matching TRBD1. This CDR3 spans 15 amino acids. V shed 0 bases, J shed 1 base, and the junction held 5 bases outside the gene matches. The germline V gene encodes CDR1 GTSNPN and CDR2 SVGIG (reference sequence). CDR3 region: CAWSVYRDRNTEAFF. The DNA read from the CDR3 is TGTGCCTGGAGTGTATACCGGGACAGGAACACTGAA.

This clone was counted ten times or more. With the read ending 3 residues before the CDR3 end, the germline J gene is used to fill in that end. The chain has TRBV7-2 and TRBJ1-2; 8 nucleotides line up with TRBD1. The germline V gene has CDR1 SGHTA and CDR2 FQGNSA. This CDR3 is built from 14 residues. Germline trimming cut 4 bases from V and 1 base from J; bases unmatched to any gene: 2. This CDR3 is CASSSDRGNYGYTF. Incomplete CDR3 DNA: TGTGCCAGCAGCTCCGACAGGGGTAACTATGGC.

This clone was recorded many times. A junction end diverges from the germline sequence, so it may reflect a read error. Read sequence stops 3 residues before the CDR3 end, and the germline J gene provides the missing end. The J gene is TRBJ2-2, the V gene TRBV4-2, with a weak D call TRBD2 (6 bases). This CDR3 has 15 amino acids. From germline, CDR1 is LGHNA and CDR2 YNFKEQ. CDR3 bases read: TGCGCCAGCAGCCAAGATCGGGACTCATATCGGGAG. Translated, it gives CASSQDRDSYRE. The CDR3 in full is CASSQDRDSYRELFF.

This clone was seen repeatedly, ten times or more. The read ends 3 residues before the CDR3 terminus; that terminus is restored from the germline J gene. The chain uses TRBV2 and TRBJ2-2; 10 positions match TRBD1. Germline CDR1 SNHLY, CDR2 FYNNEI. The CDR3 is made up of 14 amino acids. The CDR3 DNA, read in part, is TGTGCCAGCAGTAGGACAGGGGGAAATGAAAAG. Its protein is CASSRTGGNEK. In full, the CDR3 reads CASSRTGGNEKLFF.

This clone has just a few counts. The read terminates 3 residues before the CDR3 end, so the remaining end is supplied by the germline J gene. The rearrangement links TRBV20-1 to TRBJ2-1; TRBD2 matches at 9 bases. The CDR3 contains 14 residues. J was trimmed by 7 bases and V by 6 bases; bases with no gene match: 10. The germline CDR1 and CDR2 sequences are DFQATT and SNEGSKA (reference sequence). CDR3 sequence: CSATLPAGGNEQFF. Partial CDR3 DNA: TGCAGTGCGACCCTTCCGGCGGGAGGGAATGAG.

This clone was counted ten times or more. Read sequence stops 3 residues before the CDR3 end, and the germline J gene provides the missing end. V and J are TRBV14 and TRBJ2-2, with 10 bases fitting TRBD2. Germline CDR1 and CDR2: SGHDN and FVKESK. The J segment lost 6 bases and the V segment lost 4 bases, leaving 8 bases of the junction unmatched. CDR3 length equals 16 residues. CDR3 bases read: TGTGCCAGCAGCCGCGATCTAGCGGGAGTGGCCGGGGAG. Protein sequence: CASSRDLAGVAGE. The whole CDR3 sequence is CASSRDLAGVAGELFF.

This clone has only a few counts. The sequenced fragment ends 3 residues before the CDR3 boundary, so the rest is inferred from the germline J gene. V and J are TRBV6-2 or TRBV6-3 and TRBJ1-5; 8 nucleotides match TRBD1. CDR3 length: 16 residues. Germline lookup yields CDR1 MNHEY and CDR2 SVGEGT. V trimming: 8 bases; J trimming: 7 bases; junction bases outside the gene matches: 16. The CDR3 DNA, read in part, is TGTGCCAGCCGAAAGACCGGGCAGGGGGCAAGGCAGCCC. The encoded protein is CASRKTGQGARQP. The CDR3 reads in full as CASRKTGQGARQPQHF.

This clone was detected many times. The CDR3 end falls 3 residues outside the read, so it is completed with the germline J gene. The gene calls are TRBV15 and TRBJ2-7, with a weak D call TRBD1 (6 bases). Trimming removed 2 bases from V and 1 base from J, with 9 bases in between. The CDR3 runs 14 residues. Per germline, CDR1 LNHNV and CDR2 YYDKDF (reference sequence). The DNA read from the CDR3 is TGTGCCACCAGCAGACTACAGGGTTCCTACGAG. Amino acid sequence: CATSRLQGSYE. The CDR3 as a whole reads CATSRLQGSYEQYF.

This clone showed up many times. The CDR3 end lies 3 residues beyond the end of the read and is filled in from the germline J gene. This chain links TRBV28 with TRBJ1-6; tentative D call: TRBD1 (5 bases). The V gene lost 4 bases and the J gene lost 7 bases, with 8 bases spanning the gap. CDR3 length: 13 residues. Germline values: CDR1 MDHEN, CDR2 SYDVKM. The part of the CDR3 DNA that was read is TGTGCCAGCAGTTACGAGGGGAATTCACCC. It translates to CASSYEGNSP. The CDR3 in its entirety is CASSYEGNSPLHF.

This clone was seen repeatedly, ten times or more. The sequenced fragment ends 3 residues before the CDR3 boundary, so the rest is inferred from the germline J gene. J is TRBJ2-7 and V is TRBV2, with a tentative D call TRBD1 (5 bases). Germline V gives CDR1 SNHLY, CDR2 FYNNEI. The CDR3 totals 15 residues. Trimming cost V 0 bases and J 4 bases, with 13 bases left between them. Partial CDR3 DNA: TGTGCCAGCAGTGAAGCGCCGGCAGGGTGGTACGAG. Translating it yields CASSEAPAGWYE. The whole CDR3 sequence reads CASSEAPAGWYEQYF.

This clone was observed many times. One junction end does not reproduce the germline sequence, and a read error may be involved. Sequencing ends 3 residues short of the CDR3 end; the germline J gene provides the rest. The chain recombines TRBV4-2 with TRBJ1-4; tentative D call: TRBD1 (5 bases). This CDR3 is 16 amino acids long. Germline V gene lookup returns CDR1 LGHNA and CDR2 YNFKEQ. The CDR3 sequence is CASSQEPRGTNEKLFF. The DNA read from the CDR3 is TGCGCCAGCAGCCAAGAGCCTCGGGGGACTAATGAAAAA.

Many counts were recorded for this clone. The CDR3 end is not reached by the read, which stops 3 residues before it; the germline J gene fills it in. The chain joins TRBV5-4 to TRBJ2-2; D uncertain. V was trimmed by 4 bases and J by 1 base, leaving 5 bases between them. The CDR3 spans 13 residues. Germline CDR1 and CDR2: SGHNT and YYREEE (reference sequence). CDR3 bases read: TGTGCCAGCAGCCGGTGGAACACCGGGGAG. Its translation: CASSRWNTGE. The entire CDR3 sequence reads CASSRWNTGELFF.